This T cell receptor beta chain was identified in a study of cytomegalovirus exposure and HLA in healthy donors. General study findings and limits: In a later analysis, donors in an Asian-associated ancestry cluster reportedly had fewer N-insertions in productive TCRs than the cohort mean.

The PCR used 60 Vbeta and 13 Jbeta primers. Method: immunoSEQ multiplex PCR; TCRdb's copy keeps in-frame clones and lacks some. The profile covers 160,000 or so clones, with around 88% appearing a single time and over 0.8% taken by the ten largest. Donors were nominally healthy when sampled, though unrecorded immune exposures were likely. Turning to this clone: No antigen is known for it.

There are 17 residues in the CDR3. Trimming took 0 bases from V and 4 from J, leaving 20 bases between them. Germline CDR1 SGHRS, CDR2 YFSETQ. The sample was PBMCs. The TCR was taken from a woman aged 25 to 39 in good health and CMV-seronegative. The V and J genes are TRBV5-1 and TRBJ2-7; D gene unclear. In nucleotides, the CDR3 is TGCGCCAGCAGCTTGGAGACGGGTCCCGCTAGACCGTACGAGCAGTACTTC. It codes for CASSLETGPARPYEQYF. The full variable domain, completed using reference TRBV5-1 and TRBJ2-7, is KAGVTQTPRYLIKTRGQQVTLSCSPISGHRSVSWYQQTPGQGLQFLFEYFSETQRNKGNFPGRFSGRQFSNSRSEMNVSTLELGDSALYLCASSLETGPARPYEQYFGPGTRLTVT.